Sequencing of this T cell receptor beta chain was carried out in a study of vaccination and CD4 T cells after COVID-19. Study in general: A positive SARS-CoV-2 nasal swab PCR result was recorded for each convalescent patient; about 9 were mild and one severe. There were six male and four female convalescents, and two of them were Hispanic.

V was shortened by 7 bases and J by 1 base, with 10 bases between the two germline ends. The CDR3 totals 13 residues. Per the germline V gene, CDR1 is MNHEY and CDR2 is SVGEGT. Time point of the sample: late sampling 161 to 241 days after vaccination in a few convalescent patients. The treatment here: approximately nine-day PBMC culture with coronavirus spike peptide pools or control peptides (ViraFEST assay). Comments on this clonotype: Its cognate antigen is unknown.

The Oncomine TCR Beta short-read assay sequenced DNA from cultured CD4+ T cells. TCRdb analysed the PCR reads with MiXCR anew, one entry per CDR3 protein. This sample carries about 24,000 distinct CDR3 sequences, roughly 41% of them seen once, and the ten largest clones take 4.1%. The receptor's source is a human donor who had recovered from COVID-19. The gene calls are TRBV6-2 or TRBV6-3 and TRBJ1-1; D unresolved. The sequencing used CD4+ T cells from blood, cultured in vitro, collected about 7 months after SARS-CoV-2 vaccination. The CDR3 DNA follows: TGTGCCAGCACCGATCGTGGGAACACTGAAGCTTTCTTT. It codes for CASTDRGNTEAFF.